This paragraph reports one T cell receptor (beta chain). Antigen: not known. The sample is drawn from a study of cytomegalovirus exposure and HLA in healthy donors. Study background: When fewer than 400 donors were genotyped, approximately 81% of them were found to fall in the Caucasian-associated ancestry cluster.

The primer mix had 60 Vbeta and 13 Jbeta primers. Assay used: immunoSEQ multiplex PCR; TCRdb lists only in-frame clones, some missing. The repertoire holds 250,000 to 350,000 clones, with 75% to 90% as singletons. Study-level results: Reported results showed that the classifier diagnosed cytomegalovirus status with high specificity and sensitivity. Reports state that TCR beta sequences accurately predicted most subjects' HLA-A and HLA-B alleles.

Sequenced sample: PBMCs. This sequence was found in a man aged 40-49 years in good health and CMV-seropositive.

Here the CDR3 DNA reads TGCGCCAGCAGTCGGAGCCAAACCCAAGAGACCCAGTACTTC. Its translation: CASSRSQTQETQYF. The rearrangement links TRBV5-1 to TRBJ2-5; D remains ambiguous. Trimming left V 5 bases short and J 1 base short, with 12 bases between. The CDR3 length is 14 residues. Germline V CDR1 and CDR2: SGHRS, YFSETQ.